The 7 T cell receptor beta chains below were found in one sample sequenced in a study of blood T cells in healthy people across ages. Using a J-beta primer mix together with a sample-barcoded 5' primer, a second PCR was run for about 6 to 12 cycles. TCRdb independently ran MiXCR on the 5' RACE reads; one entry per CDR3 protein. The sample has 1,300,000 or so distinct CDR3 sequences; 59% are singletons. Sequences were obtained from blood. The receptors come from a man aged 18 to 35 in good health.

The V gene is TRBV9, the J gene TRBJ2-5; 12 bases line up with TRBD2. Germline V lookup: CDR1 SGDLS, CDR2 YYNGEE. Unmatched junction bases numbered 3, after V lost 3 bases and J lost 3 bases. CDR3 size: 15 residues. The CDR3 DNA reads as TGTGCCAGCAGCGCCCGACTAGCGGGGGAAGAGACCCAGTACTTC. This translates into CASSARLAGEETQYF.

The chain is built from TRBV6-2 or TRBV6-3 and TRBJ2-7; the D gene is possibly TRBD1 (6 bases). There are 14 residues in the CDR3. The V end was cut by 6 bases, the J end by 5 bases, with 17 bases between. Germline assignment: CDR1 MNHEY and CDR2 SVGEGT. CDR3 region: CASRTRRQGNEQYF. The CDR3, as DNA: TGTGCCAGCAGGACGAGGCGTCAGGGGAACGAGCAGTACTTC.

The CDR3 bases are TGTGCCAGCAGCTTAGAGGTAGCGGGATTCTCCTACAATGAGCAGTTCTTC. Protein: CASSLEVAGFSYNEQFF. The chain has TRBV13 and TRBJ2-1, with 8 bases lining up with TRBD2. This CDR3 has 17 residues. Germline CDR1 and CDR2: PRHDT and FYEKMQ (reference sequence). Unmatched junction bases numbered 5, after V lost 1 base and J lost 0 bases.

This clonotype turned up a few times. CDR3 nucleotides: TGCAGTGCGGTCGGCGCGGGGGGATTTAACTACGAGCAGTACTTC. Residues: CSAVGAGGFNYEQYF. The J gene is TRBJ2-7, the V gene TRBV20-1; 8 bases are a match to TRBD2. Germline CDR1 reads DFQATT; CDR2 reads SNEGSKA (reference sequence). CDR3 length equals 15 residues. The trim removed 6 bases at V and 3 bases at J, leaving 13 bases unmatched.

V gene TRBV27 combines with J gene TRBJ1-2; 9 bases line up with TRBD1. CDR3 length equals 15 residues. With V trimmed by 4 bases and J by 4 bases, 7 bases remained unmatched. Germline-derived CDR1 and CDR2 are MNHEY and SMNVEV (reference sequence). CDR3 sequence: CASSSRGQGVYGYTF. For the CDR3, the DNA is TGTGCCAGCAGTTCCCGGGGACAGGGAGTCTATGGCTACACCTTC.

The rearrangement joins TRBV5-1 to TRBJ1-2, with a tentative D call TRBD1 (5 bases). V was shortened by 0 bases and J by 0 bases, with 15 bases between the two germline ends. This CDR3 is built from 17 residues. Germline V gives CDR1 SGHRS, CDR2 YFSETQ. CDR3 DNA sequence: TGCGCCAGCAGCTTGGAAGTTGGGACTCAAGCTAACTATGGCTACACCTTC. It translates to CASSLEVGTQANYGYTF.

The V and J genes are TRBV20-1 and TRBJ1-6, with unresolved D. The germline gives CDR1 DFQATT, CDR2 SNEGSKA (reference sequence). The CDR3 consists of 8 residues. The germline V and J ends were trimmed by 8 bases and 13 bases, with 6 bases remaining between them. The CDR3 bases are TGCAGTTTTTTCCCCCTCCACTTT. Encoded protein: CSFFPLHF.